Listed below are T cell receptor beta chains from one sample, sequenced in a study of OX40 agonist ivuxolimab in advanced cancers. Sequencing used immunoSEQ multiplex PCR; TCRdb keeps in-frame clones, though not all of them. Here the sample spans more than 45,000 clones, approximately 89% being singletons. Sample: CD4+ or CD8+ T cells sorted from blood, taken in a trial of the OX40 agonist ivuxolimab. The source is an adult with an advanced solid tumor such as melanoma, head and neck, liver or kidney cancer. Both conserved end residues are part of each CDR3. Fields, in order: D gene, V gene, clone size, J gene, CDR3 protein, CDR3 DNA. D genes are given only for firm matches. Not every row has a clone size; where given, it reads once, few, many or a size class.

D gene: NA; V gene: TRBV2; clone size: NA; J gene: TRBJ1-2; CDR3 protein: CASLPDSFYGYTF; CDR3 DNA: TGTGCCAGTCTTCCGGACAGCTTTTATGGCTACACCTTC
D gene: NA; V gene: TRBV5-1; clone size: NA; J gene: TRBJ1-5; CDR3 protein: CASSLEGLQPQHF; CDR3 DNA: TGCGCCAGCAGCTTGGAGGGGCTTCAGCCCCAGCATTTT
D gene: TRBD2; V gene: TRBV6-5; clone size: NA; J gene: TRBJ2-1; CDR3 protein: CASSSGTSGRYNEQFF; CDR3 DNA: TGTGCCAGCAGTTCCGGGACTAGCGGGAGATACAATGAGCAGTTCTTC
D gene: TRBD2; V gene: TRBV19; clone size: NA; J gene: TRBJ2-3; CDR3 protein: CASSPSGKKSDTQYF; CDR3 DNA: TGTGCCAGTAGTCCAAGCGGGAAAAAATCAGATACGCAGTATTTT
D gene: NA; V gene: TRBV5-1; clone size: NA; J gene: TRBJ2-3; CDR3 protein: CASSLEGWADTQYF; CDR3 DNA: TGCGCCAGCAGCTTGGAAGGGTGGGCAGATACGCAGTATTTT
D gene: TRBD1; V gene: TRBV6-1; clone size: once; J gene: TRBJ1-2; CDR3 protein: CASSGADRGRDYGYTF; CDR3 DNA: TGTGCCAGCAGTGGGGCCGACAGGGGCAGGGACTATGGCTACACCTTC
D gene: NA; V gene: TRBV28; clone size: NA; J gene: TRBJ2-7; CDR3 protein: CASSGGGGVSPYEQYF; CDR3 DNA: TGTGCCAGCAGCGGAGGGGGGGGCGTGTCTCCCTACGAGCAGTACTTC
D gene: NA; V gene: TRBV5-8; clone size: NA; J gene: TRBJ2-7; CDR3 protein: CASSLGDGSYEQYF; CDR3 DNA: TGTGCCAGCAGCTTAGGGGACGGCTCCTACGAGCAGTACTTC
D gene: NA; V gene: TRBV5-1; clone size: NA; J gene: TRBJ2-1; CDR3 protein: CASSLRLYNEQFF; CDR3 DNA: TGCGCCAGCAGCTTGAGGCTTTACAATGAGCAGTTCTTC
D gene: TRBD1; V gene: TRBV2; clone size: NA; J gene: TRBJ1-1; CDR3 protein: CASTWTGEYTEAFF; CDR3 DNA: TGTGCCAGCACCTGGACAGGCGAATACACTGAAGCTTTCTTT
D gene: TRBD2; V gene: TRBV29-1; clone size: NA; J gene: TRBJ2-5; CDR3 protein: CSVVRSAGVQETQYF; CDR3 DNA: TGCAGCGTTGTAAGGTCAGCGGGAGTGCAGGAGACCCAGTACTTC
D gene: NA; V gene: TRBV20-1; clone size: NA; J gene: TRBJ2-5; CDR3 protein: CSARRQETQYF; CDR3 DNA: TGCAGTGCTAGAAGGCAAGAGACCCAGTACTTC
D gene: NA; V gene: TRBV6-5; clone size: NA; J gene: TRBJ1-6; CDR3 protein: CASSSRLGWSPLHF; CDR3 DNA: TGTGCCAGCAGTTCCCGGTTGGGTTGGTCACCCCTCCACTTT
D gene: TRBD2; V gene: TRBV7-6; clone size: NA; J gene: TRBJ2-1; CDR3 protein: CASSFAGGPYNEQFF; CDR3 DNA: TGTGCCAGCAGCTTCGCGGGAGGGCCCTACAATGAGCAGTTCTTC
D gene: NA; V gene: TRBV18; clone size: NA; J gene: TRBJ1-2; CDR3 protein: CASSPLEGANYGYTF; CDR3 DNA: TGTGCCAGCTCACCACTGGAAGGAGCTAACTATGGCTACACCTTC
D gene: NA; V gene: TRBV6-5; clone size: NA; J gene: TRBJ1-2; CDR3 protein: CASSPLQDYGYTF; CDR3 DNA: TGTGCCAGCAGTCCCCTACAGGACTATGGCTACACCTTC
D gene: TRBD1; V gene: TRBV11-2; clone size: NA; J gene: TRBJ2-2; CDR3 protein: CASSLAGQGSTGELFF; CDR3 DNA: TGTGCCAGCAGCTTAGCTGGACAGGGTTCCACCGGGGAGCTGTTTTTT
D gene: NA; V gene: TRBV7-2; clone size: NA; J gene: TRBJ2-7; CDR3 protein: CASSLAFRDTEQYF; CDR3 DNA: TGTGCCAGCAGCCTAGCGTTCAGAGACACCGAGCAGTACTTC
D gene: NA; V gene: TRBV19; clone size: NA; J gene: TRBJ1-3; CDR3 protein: CASSTRGSFSGNTIYF; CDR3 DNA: TGTGCCAGTAGTACCCGCGGCAGTTTCTCTGGAAACACCATATATTTT
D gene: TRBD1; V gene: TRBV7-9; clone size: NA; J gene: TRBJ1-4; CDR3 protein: CASSLVLGQGTTNEKLFF; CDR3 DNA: TGTGCCAGCAGCTTAGTCCTCGGACAGGGAACAACTAATGAAAAACTGTTTTTT
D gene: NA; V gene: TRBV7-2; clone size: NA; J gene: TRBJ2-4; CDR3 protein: CASSSNRAINIQYF; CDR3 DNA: TGTGCCAGCAGCTCCAACCGGGCCATAAACATTCAGTACTTC
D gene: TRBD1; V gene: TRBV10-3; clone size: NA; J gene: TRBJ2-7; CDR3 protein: CAIRGTGAYHEQYF; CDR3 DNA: TGTGCCATCAGGGGGACAGGGGCTTACCACGAGCAGTACTTC
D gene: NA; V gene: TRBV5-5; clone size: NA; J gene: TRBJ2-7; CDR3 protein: CASSLGVYEQYF; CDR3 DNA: TGTGCCAGCAGCTTAGGGGTCTACGAGCAGTACTTC
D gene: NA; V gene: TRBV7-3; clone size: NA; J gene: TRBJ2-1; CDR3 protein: CASSPGGVYNEQFF; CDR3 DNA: TGTGCCAGCAGCCCTGGAGGGGTATACAATGAGCAGTTCTTC
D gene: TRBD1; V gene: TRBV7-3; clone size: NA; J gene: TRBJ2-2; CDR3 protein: CASSPGQGSGELFF; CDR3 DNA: TGTGCCAGCAGCCCGGGACAGGGGAGCGGGGAGCTGTTTTTT
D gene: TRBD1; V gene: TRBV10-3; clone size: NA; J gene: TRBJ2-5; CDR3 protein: CATKTGDQETQYF; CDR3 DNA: TGTGCCACCAAGACAGGGGACCAAGAGACCCAGTACTTC
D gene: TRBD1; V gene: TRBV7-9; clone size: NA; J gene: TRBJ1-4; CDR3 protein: CASSRLRDRGRTNEKLFF; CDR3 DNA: TGTGCCAGCAGTCGGCTCCGGGACAGGGGGCGGACTAATGAAAAACTGTTTTTT
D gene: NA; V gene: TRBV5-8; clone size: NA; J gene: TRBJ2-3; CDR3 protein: CASLSNMGTDTQYF; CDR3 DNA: TGTGCCAGCCTTAGTAACATGGGCACAGATACGCAGTATTTT
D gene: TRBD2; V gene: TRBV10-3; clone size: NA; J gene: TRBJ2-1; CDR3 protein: CAISPGTSGNNEQFF; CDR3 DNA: TGTGCCATCAGTCCCGGGACTAGCGGAAACAATGAGCAGTTCTTC
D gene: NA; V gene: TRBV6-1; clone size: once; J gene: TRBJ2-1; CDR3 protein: CASSEALVGDEQFF; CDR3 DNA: TGTGCCAGCAGTGAAGCTCTAGTCGGCGATGAGCAGTTCTTC
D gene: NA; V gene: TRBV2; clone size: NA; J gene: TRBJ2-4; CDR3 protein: CASSEQTSSAYF; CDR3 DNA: TGTGCCAGCAGCGAACAGACTTCCTCTGCGTACTTC
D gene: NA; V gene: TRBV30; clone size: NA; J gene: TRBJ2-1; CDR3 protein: CAWSRVLIGNEQFF; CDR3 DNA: TGTGCCTGGAGTAGGGTCCTTATAGGGAATGAGCAGTTCTTC
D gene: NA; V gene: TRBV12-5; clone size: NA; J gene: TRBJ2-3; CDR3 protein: CASGRDFSTDTQYF; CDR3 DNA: TGTGCTAGTGGGAGGGATTTTTCCACAGATACGCAGTATTTT
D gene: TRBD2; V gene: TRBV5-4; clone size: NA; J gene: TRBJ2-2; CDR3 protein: CASTMEGLAGVVNTGELFF; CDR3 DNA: TGTGCCAGCACCATGGAGGGACTAGCGGGAGTCGTGAACACCGGGGAGCTGTTTTTT
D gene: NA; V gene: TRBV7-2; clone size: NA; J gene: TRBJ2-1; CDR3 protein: CASTRGSGYNEQFF; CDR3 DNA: TGTGCCAGCACTAGAGGGAGCGGGTACAATGAGCAGTTCTTC
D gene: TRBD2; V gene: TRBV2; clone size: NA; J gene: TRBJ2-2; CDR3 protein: CASSDPLAGSNTGELFF; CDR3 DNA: TGTGCCAGCAGTGACCCCCTAGCGGGGTCGAACACCGGGGAGCTGTTTTTT
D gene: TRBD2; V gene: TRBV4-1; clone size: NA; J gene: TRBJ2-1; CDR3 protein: CASSPLLAFSYNEQFF; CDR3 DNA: TGCGCCAGCAGCCCCCTACTAGCGTTCTCCTACAATGAGCAGTTCTTC
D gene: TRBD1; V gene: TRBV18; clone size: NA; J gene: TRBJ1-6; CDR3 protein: CASSSNRGQDSPLHF; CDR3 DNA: TGTGCCAGCTCATCGAACAGGGGGCAAGATTCACCCCTCCACTTT
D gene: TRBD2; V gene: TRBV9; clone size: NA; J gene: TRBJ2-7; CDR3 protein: CASSATGTSGSYEQYF; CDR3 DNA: TGTGCCAGCAGCGCCACCGGGACTAGCGGCTCCTACGAGCAGTACTTC
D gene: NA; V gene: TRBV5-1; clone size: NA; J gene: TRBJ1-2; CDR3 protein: CASSPRDTVRYTF; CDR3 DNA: TGCGCCAGCAGCCCCCGGGACACCGTGCGCTACACCTTC
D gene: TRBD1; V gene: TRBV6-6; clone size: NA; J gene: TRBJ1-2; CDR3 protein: CASSSDRDEGYTF; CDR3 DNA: TGTGCCAGCAGTTCGGACAGGGATGAAGGCTACACCTTC
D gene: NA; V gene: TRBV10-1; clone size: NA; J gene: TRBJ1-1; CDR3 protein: CASSMMRSNTEAFF; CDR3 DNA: TGCGCCAGCAGCATGATGCGTTCAAACACTGAAGCTTTCTTT
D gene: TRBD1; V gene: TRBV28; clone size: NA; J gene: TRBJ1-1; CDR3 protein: CASSLGWDRNTEAFF; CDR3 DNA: TGTGCCAGCAGTTTAGGTTGGGACAGGAACACTGAAGCTTTCTTT
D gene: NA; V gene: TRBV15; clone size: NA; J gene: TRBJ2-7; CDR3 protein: CATSNPDKGIYEQYF; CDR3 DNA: TGTGCCACCAGCAACCCGGACAAGGGGATCTACGAGCAGTACTTC